This entry lists 28 T cell receptor beta chains sequenced from one sample in a study of shared clonotypes between healthy human individuals. TCRdb keeps only in-frame clones here, not all; method: immunoSEQ multiplex PCR. The data show under 2,500,000 clones, with 90% to 96% seen just once and roughly 0.13% held by the top ten. Sequencing input: naive CD4+ T cells sorted from blood. The subset here: CD45RA+ positively selected. These receptors all come from a man aged 18 to 30 in good health.

This chain links TRBV2 with TRBJ2-5; the match to TRBD2 covers 11 bases. Germline lookup yields CDR1 SNHLY and CDR2 FYNNEI. V was pared by 6 bases and J by 7 bases, with 7 bases of the junction left unmatched. The CDR3 runs 14 residues. CDR3: CASSLLAGEGTQYF. DNA of the CDR3: TGTGCCAGCAGCCTACTAGCGGGGGAGGGGACCCAGTACTTC.

In its sample, this clone was seen once. The chain links TRBV5-1 to TRBJ1-3; D uncertain. Germline V CDR1 and CDR2: SGHRS, YFSETQ. Trimming left V 0 bases short and J 0 bases short, with 16 bases between. This CDR3 contains 18 residues. The CDR3 sequence: CASSLGRQIEHSGNTIYF. The CDR3 DNA follows: TGCGCCAGCAGCTTGGGCAGGCAGATCGAACACTCTGGAAACACCATATATTTT.

Note on this clone: This CDR3 is also generated by other DNA sequences in the sample. CDR3 loop: CASSLERDTEAFF. DNA of the CDR3: TGCGCCAGCAGCTTGGAGAGGGACACTGAAGCTTTCTTT. The chain joins TRBV5-1 to TRBJ1-1; D unclear. Germline V gene lookup returns CDR1 SGHRS and CDR2 YFSETQ. V shed 0 bases and J shed 3 bases, with 6 bases lying between them. CDR3 size: 13 residues. Full variable domain (outside the CDR3, taken from reference TRBV5-1 and TRBJ1-1): KAGVTQTPRYLIKTRGQQVTLSCSPISGHRSVSWYQQTPGQGLQFLFEYFSETQRNKGNFPGRFSGRQFSNSRSEMNVSTLELGDSALYLCASSLERDTEAFFGQGTRLTVV.

The chain has TRBV6-1 and TRBJ2-7, with a tentative D call TRBD2 (5 bases). Trimming cost V 2 bases and J 0 bases, with 14 bases left between them. This CDR3 contains 16 residues. Per germline, CDR1 MNHNS and CDR2 SASEGT. CDR3 residues: CASSENFGLSSYEQYF. The CDR3 coding sequence is TGTGCCAGCAGTGAAAATTTTGGACTGAGCTCCTACGAGCAGTACTTC.

The chain employs TRBV5-1 and TRBJ2-3, with 8 bases aligning to TRBD1. Germline-derived CDR1 and CDR2 are SGHRS and YFSETQ. Germline trimming cut 4 bases from V and 7 bases from J; bases unmatched to any gene: 11. The CDR3 has 15 residues. The CDR3 nucleotides read TGCGCCAGCAGCAAGGGACAGGAGGTTTGGAATACGCAGTATTTT. This codes for CASSKGQEVWNTQYF.

This chain joins TRBV15 and TRBJ2-7, with a tentative D call TRBD2 (5 bases). The germline V gene encodes CDR1 LNHNV and CDR2 YYDKDF (reference sequence). The ends were cut back, 1 base at V and 3 bases at J, with 10 bases in the middle. This CDR3 contains 14 residues. CDR3 sequence reads: CATSRGVGVYEQYF. CDR3 coding DNA: TGTGCCACCAGCAGAGGGGTGGGAGTCTACGAGCAGTACTTC.

This chain uses TRBV29-1 with TRBJ1-1; D ambiguous. From germline, CDR1 is SQVTM and CDR2 ANQGSEA. Trimming pared 2 bases from V and 0 bases from J, leaving 10 bases between. The CDR3 length is 14 residues. The CDR3 DNA is TGCAGCGTTGAATTAAGCCCCATGAACACTGAAGCTTTCTTT. This gives the protein CSVELSPMNTEAFF.

The V gene is TRBV6-5, the J gene TRBJ1-1; tentative D call: TRBD1 (6 bases). The CDR3 is made up of 15 amino acids. Germline V gene sequence: CDR1 MNHEY, CDR2 SVGAGI. Trimming stripped 0 bases from V and 5 bases from J, with 13 bases between. The CDR3 sequence is CASSYSGGGLTEAFF. The CDR3 DNA follows: TGTGCCAGCAGTTACTCGGGGGGGGGCTTGACTGAAGCTTTCTTT.

The rearrangement links TRBV5-1 to TRBJ1-3; D is ambiguous. V was trimmed by 4 bases and J by 3 bases, leaving 17 bases between them. Germline V gene lookup returns CDR1 SGHRS and CDR2 YFSETQ. This CDR3 region has 16 residues. This CDR3 reads CASSPDGNLGGNTIYF. The DNA for the CDR3 is TGCGCCAGCAGCCCGGACGGGAACCTGGGTGGAAACACCATATATTTT. The complete variable domain, with remaining parts taken from reference TRBV5-1 and TRBJ1-3, reads KAGVTQTPRYLIKTRGQQVTLSCSPISGHRSVSWYQQTPGQGLQFLFEYFSETQRNKGNFPGRFSGRQFSNSRSEMNVSTLELGDSALYLCASSPDGNLGGNTIYFGEGSWLTVV.

This CDR3 is CAWSPPGQGKETQYF. The CDR3 nucleotides read TGTGCCTGGAGTCCCCCGGGACAGGGGAAAGAGACCCAGTACTTC. The chain recombines TRBV30 with TRBJ2-5; TRBD1 matches at 10 bases. Per germline, CDR1 GTSNPN and CDR2 SVGIG (reference sequence). The junction had 6 bases not matched to a gene; V was cut back by 2 bases and J by 3 bases. CDR3 length equals 15 residues.

A word on this clone: Other DNA sequences in this sample translate to the same CDR3. V is TRBV10-3 and J is TRBJ1-3; D not certain. V lost 3 bases to trimming and J lost 0 bases, with 6 bases between them. Germline CDR1 reads ENHRY; CDR2 reads SYGVKD. The CDR3 has 14 residues. The CDR3 is CAISEGSSGNTIYF. As DNA, the CDR3 is TGTGCCATCAGTGAAGGTTCCTCTGGAAACACCATATATTTT.

V usage is TRBV5-1 and J usage is TRBJ1-2, with D possibly TRBD1 on 6 matching bases. The V end was cut by 4 bases, the J end by 4 bases, with 17 bases between. The CDR3 contains 15 residues. Germline V gives CDR1 SGHRS, CDR2 YFSETQ. CDR3 region: CASSRDTYGPYGYTF. The CDR3 DNA follows: TGCGCCAGCAGCCGGGACACCTACGGTCCCTATGGCTACACCTTC.

V and J are TRBV23-1 and TRBJ1-3, with a weak D call TRBD1 (5 bases). TRBV23-1 is labeled an ORF, and its function is uncertain. V was cut by 0 bases and J by 3 bases, with 12 bases left in between. The CDR3 spans 16 residues. In nucleotides, the CDR3 is TGCGCCAGCAGTCAATCGACTCGGGACCTTGGAAACACCATATATTTT. Translating it yields CASSQSTRDLGNTIYF.

For the CDR3, the DNA is TGCGCCAGCAGTCCCGGGACAGCTAACTATGGCTACACCTTC. The encoded protein is CASSPGTANYGYTF. The rearrangement uses TRBV10-1 and TRBJ1-2, with 7 bases fitting TRBD1. CDR3 length: 14 residues. V shed 5 bases, J shed 0 bases, and the junction held 3 bases outside the gene matches. Germline CDR1 reads WNHNN; CDR2 reads SYGVQD (reference sequence).

V gene TRBV2 combines with J gene TRBJ1-6; tentatively, D is TRBD1 (5 bases). V lost 7 bases, J lost 11 bases, and 9 bases lay in between. There are 11 residues in the CDR3. Germline-derived CDR1 and CDR2 are SNHLY and FYNNEI. For the CDR3, the DNA is TGTGCCAGCACAGGGTCAGCACCCCTCCACTTT. Translated: CASTGSAPLHF.

In DNA, the CDR3 is TGTGCCAGCGGAAGACAGGGGGACAATCAGCCCCAGCATTTT. The encoded protein is CASGRQGDNQPQHF. The chain is built from TRBV7-9 and TRBJ1-5; 9 nucleotides align to TRBD1. The CDR3 is made up of 14 amino acids. V was pared by 8 bases and J by 3 bases, with 5 bases of the junction left unmatched. Germline-derived CDR1 and CDR2 are SEHNR and FQNEAQ (reference sequence).

This clone was seen only once. The V call is TRBV7-2, the J call TRBJ2-1; tentatively, D is TRBD1 or TRBD2 (5 bases each). Trimming pared 5 bases from V and 2 bases from J, leaving 13 bases between. Germline values: CDR1 SGHTA, CDR2 FQGNSA. The CDR3 totals 15 residues. Here the CDR3 DNA reads TGTGCCAGCAGCAGTCGACGGGGACCCTACAATGAGCAGTTCTTC. It is translated as CASSSRRGPYNEQFF. The complete variable domain, with remaining parts taken from reference TRBV7-2 and TRBJ2-1, reads GAGVSQSPSNKVTEKGKDVELRCDPISGHTALYWYRQSLGQGLEFLIYFQGNSAPDKSGLPSDRFSAERTGGSVSTLTIQRTQQEDSAVYLCASSSRRGPYNEQFFGPGTRLTVL.

The sample holds one count of this clone. This chain uses TRBV6-5 with TRBJ1-3; the match to TRBD1 covers 8 bases. Germline V CDR1 and CDR2: MNHEY, SVGAGI. The CDR3 loop spans 13 amino acids. Trimming cost V 8 bases and J 8 bases; bases outside gene matches: 8. The CDR3 reads CASGDRGRDTIYF. CDR3 nucleotide sequence: TGTGCCAGCGGAGACAGGGGTCGGGACACCATATATTTT.

The rearrangement links TRBV6-5 to TRBJ1-5; TRBD1 is a possible D gene (5 bases). V shed 5 bases and J shed 0 bases, with 8 bases lying between them. Germline V CDR1 and CDR2: MNHEY, SVGAGI. CDR3 length equals 14 residues. The CDR3 spells CASSADSSNQPQHF. CDR3 nucleotide sequence: TGTGCCAGCAGTGCCGACAGTAGCAATCAGCCCCAGCATTTT.

CDR3 DNA sequence: TGCGCCAGCACCCAGGGGGACCTGGGCGACTATGGCTACACCTTC. Its translation is CASTQGDLGDYGYTF. The J gene is TRBJ1-2, the V gene TRBV5-1, with 7 bases lining up with TRBD1. CDR3 size: 15 residues. With V trimmed by 6 bases and J by 3 bases, 11 bases remained unmatched. Germline V lookup: CDR1 SGHRS, CDR2 YFSETQ.

The CDR3 spells CASSSGGLAGYIKTQYF. The CDR3 DNA reads as TGTGCCAGCAGCTCAGGAGGCCTAGCGGGGTACATAAAGACCCAGTACTTC. V usage is TRBV7-9 and J usage is TRBJ2-5; TRBD2 matches 9 bases. With 4 bases clipped from V and 6 bases from J, the junction kept 15 bases outside the gene matches. CDR3 length: 17 amino acids. Germline V gene data show CDR1 as SEHNR and CDR2 as FQNEAQ (reference sequence).

As to this clone: This sample also contains other DNA sequences that code for the same CDR3. V usage is TRBV11-2 and J usage is TRBJ2-1; no firm D call. This CDR3 has 15 residues. Trimming shortened V by 3 bases and J by 0 bases, and 9 bases separated the two germline ends. Germline lookup yields CDR1 SGHAT and CDR2 FQNNGV. The CDR3 loop reads CASSLGRSSYNEQFF. The CDR3 DNA sequence: TGTGCCAGCAGCTTGGGCAGGAGCTCCTACAATGAGCAGTTCTTC.

This chain uses TRBV19 with TRBJ1-2, with 11 bases identical to TRBD1. Trimming took 8 bases from V and 2 from J; bases not matched to a gene: 4. This CDR3 has 14 residues. The germline V gene encodes CDR1 LNHDA and CDR2 SQIVND (reference sequence). In DNA, the CDR3 is TGTGCCAGTTCGGACAGGGGGCGCAACTATGGCTACACCTTC. Protein: CASSDRGRNYGYTF.

This chain connects TRBV4-3 to TRBJ2-5, with TRBD2 as a possible D gene (7 bases). Germline lookup yields CDR1 LGHNA and CDR2 YSLEER. V was clipped by 1 base and J by 1 base, with 16 bases between them. The CDR3 covers 17 residues. CDR3 sequence (DNA): TGCGCCAGCAGCCAAGGGGGGGGGCTTGGTCCCCAAGAGACCCAGTACTTC. Amino acid sequence: CASSQGGGLGPQETQYF.

The V gene is TRBV18, the J gene TRBJ2-2; D possibly corresponds to TRBD1 (6 bases). The germline CDR1 and CDR2 sequences are KGHSH and LQKENI. Trimming left V 3 bases short and J 0 bases short, with 11 bases between. CDR3 length: 16 amino acids. The CDR3 region has the DNA TGTGCCAGCTCACCCGGACAGCTTACGAACACCGGGGAGCTGTTTTTT. As protein: CASSPGQLTNTGELFF.

The chain has TRBV6-6 and TRBJ1-4; unclear D gene. The CDR3 loop spans 14 amino acids. V was shortened by 6 bases and J by 7 bases, with 15 bases between the two germline ends. From germline, CDR1 is MNHNY and CDR2 SVGAGI (reference sequence). The CDR3, as DNA: TGTGCCAGCAGAGACCGTCACGGATTTGAAAAACTGTTTTTT. Translating it yields CASRDRHGFEKLFF.

The chain is built from TRBV5-1 and TRBJ2-1; D gene ambiguous. Trimming took off 0 bases at V and 9 bases at J, with 10 bases between the two ends. The CDR3 covers 13 residues. Germline lookup yields CDR1 SGHRS and CDR2 YFSETQ. CDR3 sequence: CASSLERNGEQFF. The DNA of the CDR3 is TGCGCCAGCAGCTTGGAGAGAAATGGTGAGCAGTTCTTC.

This sequence joins TRBV21-1 and TRBJ1-6; the table's D call, TRBD1, has no DNA check behind it. TRBV21-1 is termed a pseudogene. The CDR3 contains 15 residues. The CDR3 nucleotides are TGTGCCAGCAGCAAAGCTGGACAGGGCGATTCACCCCTCCACTTT. Protein sequence: CASSKAGQGDSPLHF.